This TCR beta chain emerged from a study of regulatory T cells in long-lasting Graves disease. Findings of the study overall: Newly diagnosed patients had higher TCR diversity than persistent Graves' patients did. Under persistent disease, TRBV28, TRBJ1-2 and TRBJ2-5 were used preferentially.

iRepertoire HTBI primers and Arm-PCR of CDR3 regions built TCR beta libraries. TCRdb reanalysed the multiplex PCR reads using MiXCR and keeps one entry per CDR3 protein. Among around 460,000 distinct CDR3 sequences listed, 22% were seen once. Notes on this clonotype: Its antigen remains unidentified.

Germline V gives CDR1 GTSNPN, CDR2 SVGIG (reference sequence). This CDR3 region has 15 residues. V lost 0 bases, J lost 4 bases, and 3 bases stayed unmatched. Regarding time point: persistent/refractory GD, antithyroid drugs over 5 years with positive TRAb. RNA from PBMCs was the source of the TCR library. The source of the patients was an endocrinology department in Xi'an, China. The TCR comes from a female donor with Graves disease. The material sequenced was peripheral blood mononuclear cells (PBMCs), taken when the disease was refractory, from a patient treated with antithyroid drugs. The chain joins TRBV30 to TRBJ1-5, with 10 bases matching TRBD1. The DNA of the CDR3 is TGTGCCTGGAGTGTAAGGGGACAGGGGAATCAGCCCCAGCATTTT. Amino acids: CAWSVRGQGNQPQHF.